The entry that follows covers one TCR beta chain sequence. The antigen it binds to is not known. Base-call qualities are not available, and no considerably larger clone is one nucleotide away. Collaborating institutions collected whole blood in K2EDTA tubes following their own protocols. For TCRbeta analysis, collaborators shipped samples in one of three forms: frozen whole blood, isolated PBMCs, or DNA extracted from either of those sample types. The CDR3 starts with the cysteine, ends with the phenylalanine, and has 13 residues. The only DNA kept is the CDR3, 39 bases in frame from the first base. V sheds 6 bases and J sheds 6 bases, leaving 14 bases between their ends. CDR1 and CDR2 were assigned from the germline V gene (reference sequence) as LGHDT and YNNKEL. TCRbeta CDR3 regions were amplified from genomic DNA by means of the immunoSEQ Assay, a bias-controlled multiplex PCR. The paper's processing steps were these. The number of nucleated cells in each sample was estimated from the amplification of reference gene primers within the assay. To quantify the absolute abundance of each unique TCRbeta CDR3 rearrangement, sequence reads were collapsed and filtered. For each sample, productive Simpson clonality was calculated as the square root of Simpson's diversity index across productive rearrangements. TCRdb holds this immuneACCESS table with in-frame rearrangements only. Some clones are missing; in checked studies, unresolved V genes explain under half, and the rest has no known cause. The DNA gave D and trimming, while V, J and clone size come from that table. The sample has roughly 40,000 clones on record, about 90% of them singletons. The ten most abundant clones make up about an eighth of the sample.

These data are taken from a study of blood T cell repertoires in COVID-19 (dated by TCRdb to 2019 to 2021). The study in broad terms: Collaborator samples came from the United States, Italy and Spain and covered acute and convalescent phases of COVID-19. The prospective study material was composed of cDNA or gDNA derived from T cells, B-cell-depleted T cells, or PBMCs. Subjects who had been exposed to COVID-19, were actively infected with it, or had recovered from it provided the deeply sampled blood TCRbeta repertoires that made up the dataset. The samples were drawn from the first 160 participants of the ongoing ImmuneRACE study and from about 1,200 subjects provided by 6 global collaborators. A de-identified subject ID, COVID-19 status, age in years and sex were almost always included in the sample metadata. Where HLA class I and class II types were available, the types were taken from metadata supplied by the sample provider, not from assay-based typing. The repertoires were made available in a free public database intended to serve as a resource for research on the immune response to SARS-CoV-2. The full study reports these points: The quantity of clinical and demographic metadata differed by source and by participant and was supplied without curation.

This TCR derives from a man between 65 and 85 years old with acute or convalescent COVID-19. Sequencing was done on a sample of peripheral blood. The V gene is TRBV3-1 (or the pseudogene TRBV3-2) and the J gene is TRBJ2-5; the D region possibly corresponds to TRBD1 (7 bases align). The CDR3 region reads CASRPAGGQTQYF. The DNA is TGTGCCAGCAGACCGGCAGGGGGGCAGACCCAGTACTTC.